The 26 T cell receptor beta chains given below trace back to one sample, sequenced in a study of blood T cell repertoires in COVID-19. The table came from immunoSEQ multiplex PCR; TCRdb's copy has only in-frame clones and leaves some out. The top ten hold roughly 0.58% of the sample, which has roughly 140,000 clones, 80% seen once. Sequencing input: peripheral blood. The receptor source for this set is a man between 60 and 75 years old with acute or convalescent COVID-19.

The chain carries TRBV12-5 and TRBJ1-4; 11 bases fit TRBD1. The ends lost 6 bases at V and 8 bases at J; junction bases unmatched: 5. The CDR3 is 14 residues long. Germline loops: CDR1 LGHNT, CDR2 FRNRAP. The CDR3 region has the DNA TGTGCTAGTGGAGGGACAGGGGGTTCAGAAAAACTGTTTTTT. Amino acid sequence: CASGGTGGSEKLFF.

The J gene is TRBJ2-1, the V gene TRBV5-1; TRBD2 is a possible D gene (5 bases). Per the germline V gene, CDR1 is SGHRS and CDR2 is YFSETQ. V was clipped by 1 base and J by 9 bases, with 17 bases between them. The CDR3 spans 15 residues. The CDR3 nucleotides read TGCGCCAGCAGCTTGAGCTCCCCACCGGGGATTGAGCAGTTCTTC. It specifies CASSLSSPPGIEQFF. The complete variable domain, with remaining parts taken from reference TRBV5-1 and TRBJ2-1, reads KAGVTQTPRYLIKTRGQQVTLSCSPISGHRSVSWYQQTPGQGLQFLFEYFSETQRNKGNFPGRFSGRQFSNSRSEMNVSTLELGDSALYLCASSLSSPPGIEQFFGPGTRLTVL.

The genes are TRBV7-2 and TRBJ2-1; no clear D gene. Germline V gene lookup returns CDR1 SGHTA and CDR2 FQGNSA. The CDR3 runs 14 residues. The V end was cut by 3 bases, the J end by 7 bases, with 13 bases between. CDR3 residues: CASSFTGTPNEQFF. In DNA, the CDR3 is TGTGCCAGCAGCTTCACTGGTACGCCAAATGAGCAGTTCTTC. Full variable domain (rest looked up from reference TRBV7-2 and TRBJ2-1): GAGVSQSPSNKVTEKGKDVELRCDPISGHTALYWYRQSLGQGLEFLIYFQGNSAPDKSGLPSDRFSAERTGGSVSTLTIQRTQQEDSAVYLCASSFTGTPNEQFFGPGTRLTVL.

This CDR3 reads CASSERLAGFSYEQYF. CDR3 nucleotides: TGTGCCAGCAGTGAGAGACTAGCGGGGTTCTCCTACGAGCAGTACTTC. The chain is built from TRBV6-1 and TRBJ2-7, with TRBD2 matching 11 bases. CDR3 size: 16 residues. V trimming: 3 bases; J trimming: 0 bases; junction bases outside the gene matches: 4. Germline assignment: CDR1 MNHNS and CDR2 SASEGT.

With regard to this clone: One base away lies a much larger clone, so this may be a sequencing read error. This sample includes further DNA sequences coding for the same CDR3. This rearrangement joins TRBV7-9 to TRBJ1-1; D perhaps matches TRBD1 (6 bases). Germline CDR1 is SEHNR and CDR2 is FQNEAQ (reference sequence). The CDR3 is 13 amino acids. V was pared by 6 bases and J by 1 base, with 9 bases between. The CDR3 DNA follows: TGTGCCAGCAGTTTACAGGGGAACACTGAAGCTTTCTTT. This codes for CASSLQGNTEAFF.

A remark on this clone: The same CDR3 also results from other DNA sequences found in this sample. This rearrangement joins TRBV5-1 to TRBJ1-1; D ambiguous. V was shortened by 4 bases and J by 1 base, with 8 bases between the two germline ends. There are 13 residues in the CDR3. Germline CDR1 and CDR2: SGHRS and YFSETQ. DNA of the CDR3: TGCGCCAGCAGCCCAACGGGGAACACTGAAGCTTTCTTT. Residues: CASSPTGNTEAFF. The full variable domain, with the rest looked up from reference TRBV5-1 and TRBJ1-1, is KAGVTQTPRYLIKTRGQQVTLSCSPISGHRSVSWYQQTPGQGLQFLFEYFSETQRNKGNFPGRFSGRQFSNSRSEMNVSTLELGDSALYLCASSPTGNTEAFFGQGTRLTVV.

This chain uses TRBV3-1 (or the pseudogene TRBV3-2) with TRBJ1-1; TRBD1 matches 7 bases. The junction had 6 bases not matched to a gene; V was cut back by 2 bases and J by 0 bases. The CDR3 has 16 amino acids. CDR1 is LGHDT and CDR2 is YNNKEL in the germline V gene (reference sequence). The CDR3 spells CASSQRSGQVNTEAFF. CDR3 bases: TGTGCCAGCAGCCAAAGAAGCGGACAGGTGAACACTGAAGCTTTCTTT.

V and J are TRBV6-4 and TRBJ2-2, with a weak D call TRBD2 (6 bases). The V end was cut by 4 bases, the J end by 1 base, with 10 bases between. This CDR3 comprises 15 residues. CDR1 is MRHNA, CDR2 SNTAGT, per germline. The CDR3: CASSASGLNTGELFF. The CDR3 DNA reads TGTGCCAGCAGTGCCAGCGGGCTGAACACCGGGGAGCTGTTTTTT.

This chain links TRBV6-1 with TRBJ2-7; 7 bases are a match to TRBD2. The CDR3 has 16 amino acids. V shed 3 bases and J 2 bases; nucleotides not matched to a gene: 10. CDR1 is MNHNS and CDR2 is SASEGT in the germline V gene. The CDR3 is CASSEGAGTIPYEQYF. In DNA form, the CDR3 reads TGTGCCAGCAGTGAGGGCGCCGGGACTATTCCCTACGAGCAGTACTTC.

CDR3 in amino acids: CASSLWVGRPGLADLRRTDTQYF. CDR3 in DNA: TGTGCCAGCAGTTTATGGGTTGGACGACCGGGACTAGCGGACCTGCGACGCACAGATACGCAGTATTTT. V gene TRBV28 combines with J gene TRBJ2-3; 11 bases are a match to TRBD2. The CDR3 extends over 23 amino acids. In germline, CDR1 is MDHEN, CDR2 SYDVKM. With 0 bases clipped from V and 1 base from J, the junction kept 21 bases outside the gene matches.

The chain recombines TRBV6-2 or TRBV6-3 with TRBJ2-1; 16 bases map to TRBD2. Looked up from germline, CDR1 is MNHEY and CDR2 is SVGEGT. The ends lost 6 bases at V and 4 bases at J; junction bases unmatched: 9. There are 18 residues in the CDR3. This CDR3 reads CASSPGLAGGGSYNEQFF. CDR3 sequence (DNA): TGTGCCAGCAGCCCGGGACTAGCGGGGGGGGGAAGTTACAATGAGCAGTTCTTC.

V gene TRBV18 combines with J gene TRBJ2-7, with a weak D call TRBD2 (7 bases). The germline V and J ends were trimmed by 6 bases and 2 bases, with 17 bases remaining between them. CDR1 and CDR2 (germline): KGHSH, LQKENI. The CDR3 is made up of 15 amino acids. In DNA form, the CDR3 reads TGTGCCAGCTCCAAAGGGGGGGGTCCCACCTACGAGCAGTACTTC. The encoded protein is CASSKGGGPTYEQYF.

CDR3 residues: CATTKGAGNTDTQYF. CDR3 nucleotides: TGTGCTACCACTAAGGGGGCAGGGAACACAGATACGCAGTATTTT. This chain joins TRBV10-3 and TRBJ2-3, with 7 bases aligning to TRBD1. Germline-derived CDR1 and CDR2 are ENHRY and SYGVKD. The CDR3 has 15 residues.

This clone appeared a few times. The chain recombines TRBV4-3 with TRBJ2-1; 10 bases map to TRBD2. The trim removed 0 bases at V and 6 bases at J, leaving 5 bases unmatched. The germline gives CDR1 LGHNA, CDR2 YSLEER. This CDR3 has 16 residues. The CDR3 is CASSQDPAGGLNEQFF. The CDR3 DNA sequence: TGCGCCAGCAGCCAAGATCCAGCGGGGGGGCTCAATGAGCAGTTCTTC.

V is TRBV4-1 and J is TRBJ2-5; 7 bases match TRBD1. Trimming cost V 4 bases and J 5 bases; bases outside gene matches: 7. The CDR3 has 14 residues. CDR1 and CDR2 from the germline V gene are MGHRA and YSYEKL. CDR3 sequence (DNA): TGCGCCAGCAGCCCGCCGGGACAGCGGGAGACCCAGTACTTC. It yields the protein CASSPPGQRETQYF.

The chain couples TRBV6-5 to TRBJ2-5, with 9 positions matching TRBD2. Germline V CDR1 and CDR2: MNHEY, SVGAGI. The V and J ends lost 2 bases and 5 bases, in that order; junction bases with no gene match: 6. There are 15 residues in the CDR3. CDR3 in amino acids: CASSYGVAGVETQYF. In nucleotides, the CDR3 is TGTGCCAGCAGTTACGGGGTAGCGGGAGTGGAGACCCAGTACTTC.

This chain links TRBV28 with TRBJ2-6, with TRBD1 identical over 7 bases. CDR1 is MDHEN, CDR2 SYDVKM, per germline. This CDR3 comprises 17 residues. J gave up 0 bases and V 5 bases, and 7 bases lay outside the gene matches. CDR3 DNA sequence: TGTGCCAGCAGTGTGCCGGGACAGCTCTCTGGGGCCAACGTCCTGACTTTC. Amino acid sequence: CASSVPGQLSGANVLTF.

This sequence joins TRBV27 and TRBJ1-2; D is unclear. In germline, CDR1 is MNHEY, CDR2 SMNVEV (reference sequence). There are 14 residues in the CDR3. V was cut by 2 bases and J by 2 bases, with 9 bases left in between. The CDR3 bases are TGTGCCAGCAGTTTACTGGCGGGAAACTATGGCTACACCTTC. Translation: CASSLLAGNYGYTF.

The gene calls are TRBV19 and TRBJ1-2; the D is unclear. The CDR3 runs to 14 residues. The V gene lost 7 bases and the J gene lost 4 bases, with 16 bases spanning the gap. Germline CDR1 LNHDA, CDR2 SQIVND (reference sequence). CDR3 nucleotides: TGTGCCAGTAACCCACAGTCCGGCGTCTATGGCTACACCTTC. Amino acid sequence: CASNPQSGVYGYTF.

This clone was recorded a few times. The V gene is TRBV28, the J gene TRBJ2-5, with TRBD2 matching over 10 bases. J was trimmed by 5 bases and V by 6 bases; bases with no gene match: 9. Germline CDR1 and CDR2: MDHEN and SYDVKM. The CDR3 is 15 residues long. This CDR3 reads CASRPSGSAFETQYF. As DNA, the CDR3 is TGTGCCAGCAGACCTAGCGGGAGTGCATTCGAGACCCAGTACTTC.

The gene calls are TRBV6-6 and TRBJ2-7; TRBD2 matches at 11 bases. Looked up from germline, CDR1 is MNHNY and CDR2 is SVGAGI (reference sequence). The CDR3 has 15 residues. The V and J ends lost 4 bases and 3 bases, in that order; junction bases with no gene match: 5. DNA for the CDR3: TGTGCCAGCAGTTCCCTCGGACTAGCGGGCTACGAGCAGTACTTC. It encodes CASSSLGLAGYEQYF.

V gene TRBV7-2 combines with J gene TRBJ1-5; D not certain. The CDR3 spans 16 residues. V lost 0 bases to trimming and J lost 6 bases, with 15 bases between them. Germline V lookup: CDR1 SGHTA, CDR2 FQGNSA. The CDR3 region is CASSLAPPGVGQPQHF. CDR3 DNA sequence: TGTGCCAGCAGCTTAGCCCCTCCGGGTGTGGGTCAGCCCCAGCATTTT.

The V call is TRBV29-1, the J call TRBJ1-1, with D unclear. Trimming stripped 7 bases from V and 5 bases from J, with 17 bases between. The CDR3 has 13 residues. The germline V gene encodes CDR1 SQVTM and CDR2 ANQGSEA. In DNA form, the CDR3 reads TGCAGCGCCCATGGATGGGGAGAAACTGAAGCTTTCTTT. Its protein product is CSAHGWGETEAFF. The variable domain in full, with the rest retrieved from reference TRBV29-1 and TRBJ1-1, is SAVISQKPSRDICQRGTSLTIQCQVDSQVTMMFWYRQQPGQSLTLIATANQGSEATYESGFVIDKFPISRPNLTFSTLTVSNMSPEDSSIYLCSAHGWGETEAFFGQGTRLTVV.

The gene calls are TRBV20-1 and TRBJ1-2; TRBD1 is a possible D gene (5 bases). Deletions cut 5 bases from V and 9 bases from J, with 13 bases between. The CDR3 length is 11 residues. Germline V lookup: CDR1 DFQATT, CDR2 SNEGSKA (reference sequence). The DNA of the CDR3 is TGCAGTGCTGTATCGGGACTCCGCTACACCTTC. Translated: CSAVSGLRYTF.

This chain uses TRBV29-1 with TRBJ2-7; TRBD1 aligns across 12 bases. This CDR3 has 14 residues. V was pared by 4 bases and J by 5 bases, with 6 bases of the junction left unmatched. Germline V gives CDR1 SQVTM, CDR2 ANQGSEA. The CDR3 DNA sequence: TGCAGCGTTGCCCGGGACAGGGGGCAGAACGAGCAGTACTTC. Translation: CSVARDRGQNEQYF.

The chain couples TRBV9 to TRBJ1-2, with 9 positions matching TRBD1. The germline gives CDR1 SGDLS, CDR2 YYNGEE. This CDR3 is built from 16 residues. V lost 0 bases and J lost 3; bases outside the gene matches: 6. CDR3 coding DNA: TGTGCCAGCAGCGTAGGGGGGACAGGGAATGACTATGGCTACACCTTC. Its protein is CASSVGGTGNDYGYTF.